This T cell receptor (beta chain) came from a study of T cell changes during pregnancy in multiple sclerosis. V was cut by 1 base and J by 3 bases, with 13 bases left in between. The CDR3 has 16 residues. In germline, CDR1 is SGHAT, CDR2 FQNNGV. The repertoire was sequenced with immunoSEQ multiplex PCR; TCRdb's copy has only in-frame clones and lacks some. The table lists 40,000 to 55,000 clones, about 90% of them singletons, with 1.5% in the top ten. This chain joins TRBV11-2 and TRBJ2-1; D is ambiguous. The clonotype was recovered from a female donor in good health, enrolled as a control in a pregnancy study. Material: peripheral blood, obtained in the first trimester of pregnancy. The CDR3: CASSLGAGRNYNEQFF. CDR3 nucleotides: TGTGCCAGCAGCTTAGGGGCAGGCCGTAACTACAATGAGCAGTTCTTC.